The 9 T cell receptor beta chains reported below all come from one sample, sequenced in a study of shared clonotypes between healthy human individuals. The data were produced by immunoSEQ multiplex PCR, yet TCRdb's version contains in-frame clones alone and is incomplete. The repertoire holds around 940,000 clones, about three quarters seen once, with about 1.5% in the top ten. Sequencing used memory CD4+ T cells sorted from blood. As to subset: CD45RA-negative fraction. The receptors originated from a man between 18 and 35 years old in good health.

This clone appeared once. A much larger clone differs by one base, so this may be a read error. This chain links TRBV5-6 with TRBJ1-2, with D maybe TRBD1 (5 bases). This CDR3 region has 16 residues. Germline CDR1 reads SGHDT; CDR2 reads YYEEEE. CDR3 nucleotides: TGTGCCCGCAGCTTGGGGGGTGGATCCGGCAATCTTGGCTACACCTTC. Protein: CARSLGGGSGNLGYTF.

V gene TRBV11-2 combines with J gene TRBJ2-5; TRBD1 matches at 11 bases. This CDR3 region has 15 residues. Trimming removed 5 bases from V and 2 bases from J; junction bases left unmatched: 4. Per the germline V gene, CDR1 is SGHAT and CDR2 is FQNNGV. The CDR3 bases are TGTGCCAGCAGCATTGGGGACAGGGGGCAAGAGACCCAGTACTTC. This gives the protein CASSIGDRGQETQYF.

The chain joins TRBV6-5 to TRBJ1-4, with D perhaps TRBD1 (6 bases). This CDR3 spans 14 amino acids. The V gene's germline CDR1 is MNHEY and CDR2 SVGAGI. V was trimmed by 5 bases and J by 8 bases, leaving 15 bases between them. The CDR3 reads CASSQGGGEEKLFF. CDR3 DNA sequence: TGTGCCAGCAGTCAGGGTGGGGGCGAGGAAAAACTGTTTTTT.

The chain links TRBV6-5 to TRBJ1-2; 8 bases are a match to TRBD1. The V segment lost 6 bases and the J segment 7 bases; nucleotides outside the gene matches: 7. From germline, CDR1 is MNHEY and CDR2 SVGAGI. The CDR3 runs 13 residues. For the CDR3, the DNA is TGTGCCAGCAGGGTACAGGGGGTAACTGGCTACACCTTC. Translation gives CASRVQGVTGYTF.

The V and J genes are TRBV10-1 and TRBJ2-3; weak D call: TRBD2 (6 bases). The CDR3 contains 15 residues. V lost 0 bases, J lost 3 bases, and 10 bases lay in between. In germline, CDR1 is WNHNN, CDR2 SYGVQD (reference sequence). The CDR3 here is CASSESAGRTDTQYF. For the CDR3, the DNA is TGCGCCAGCAGTGAGTCTGCGGGGAGGACAGATACGCAGTATTTT.

CDR3 sequence reads: CASSSYGFGGNVLTF. The CDR3 DNA reads TGTGCCAGCAGCTCATACGGATTCGGGGGTAACGTCCTGACTTTC. The chain joins TRBV7-2 to TRBJ2-6, with TRBD2 as a possible D gene (6 bases). V lost 4 bases to trimming and J lost 10 bases, with 17 bases between them. Germline assignment: CDR1 SGHTA and CDR2 FQGNSA. The CDR3 runs 15 residues. The full variable domain, with the rest looked up from reference TRBV7-2 and TRBJ2-6, is GAGVSQSPSNKVTEKGKDVELRCDPISGHTALYWYRQSLGQGLEFLIYFQGNSAPDKSGLPSDRFSAERTGGSVSTLTIQRTQQEDSAVYLCASSSYGFGGNVLTFGAGSRLTVL.

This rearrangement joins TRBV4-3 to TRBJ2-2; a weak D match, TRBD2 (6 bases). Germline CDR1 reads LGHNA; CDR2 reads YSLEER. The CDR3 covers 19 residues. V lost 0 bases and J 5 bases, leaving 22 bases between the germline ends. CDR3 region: CASSQDAGWPLMGTGELFF. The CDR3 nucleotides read TGCGCCAGCAGCCAAGATGCGGGGTGGCCCCTCATGGGTACCGGGGAGCTGTTTTTT.

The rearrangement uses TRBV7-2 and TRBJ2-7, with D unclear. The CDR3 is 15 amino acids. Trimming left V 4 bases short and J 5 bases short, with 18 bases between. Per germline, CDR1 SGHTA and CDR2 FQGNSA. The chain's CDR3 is CASSSNSLGIHEQYF. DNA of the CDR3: TGTGCCAGCAGCTCGAACTCCTTGGGCATCCACGAGCAGTACTTC.

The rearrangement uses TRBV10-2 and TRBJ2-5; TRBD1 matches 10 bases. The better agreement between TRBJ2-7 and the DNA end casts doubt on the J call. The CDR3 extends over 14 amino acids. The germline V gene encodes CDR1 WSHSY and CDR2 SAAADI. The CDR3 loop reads CASSGTGGFNEQYF. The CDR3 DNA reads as TGCGCCAGCAGTGGGACAGGGGGTTTCAACGAGCAGTACTTC.